The 14 T cell receptor beta chains below come from one sample, sequenced in a study of beta chain features in type 1 diabetes. Expressed TCRB transcripts were sequenced because the entire RNA isolate underwent reverse transcription. The method was immunoSEQ multiplex PCR; TCRdb's version includes in-frame clones alone and lacks a portion of them. The top ten hold approximately 0.053% of the sample, which has around 250,000 clones, more than 65% seen once. The sample was naive CD4+ T cells from blood. Source of these receptors: a young man in good health.

The chain joins TRBV29-1 to TRBJ2-1; D is ambiguous. V lost 7 bases, J lost 1 base, and 11 bases lay in between. CDR1 SQVTM and CDR2 ANQGSEA come from the germline V gene. CDR3 length equals 13 residues. CDR3 amino acids: CSASSVSYNEQFF. In nucleotides, the CDR3 is TGCAGCGCATCGAGCGTGTCCTACAATGAGCAGTTCTTC.

This clone has more than one count but fewer than ten. The chain carries TRBV19 and TRBJ2-4, with 7 bases that match TRBD2. The junction had 5 bases not matched to a gene; V was cut back by 5 bases and J by 7 bases. The CDR3 runs 13 residues. Germline loops: CDR1 LNHDA, CDR2 SQIVND (reference sequence). DNA of the CDR3: TGTGCCAGTAGTGTGTCTAGCGGTAACATTCAGTACTTC. This gives the protein CASSVSSGNIQYF.

J is TRBJ2-3 and V is TRBV29-1; D is tentatively TRBD1 or TRBD2 (5 bases each). Germline assignment: CDR1 SQVTM and CDR2 ANQGSEA. The V gene lost 1 base and the J gene lost 0 bases, with 14 bases spanning the gap. This CDR3 spans 16 amino acids. The CDR3 reads CSVEGGRLGSTDTQYF. CDR3 coding DNA: TGCAGCGTTGAAGGGGGACGCTTGGGGAGCACAGATACGCAGTATTTT.

This clone showed up just a few times. The rearrangement links TRBV29-1 to TRBJ2-7, with unresolved D. Trimming shortened V by 4 bases and J by 2 bases, and 6 bases separated the two germline ends. Germline CDR1 reads SQVTM; CDR2 reads ANQGSEA. The CDR3 runs 11 residues. This CDR3 is CSVAGAYEQYF. In nucleotides, the CDR3 is TGCAGCGTTGCAGGAGCCTACGAGCAGTACTTC.

This chain joins TRBV29-1 and TRBJ2-3; D perhaps matches TRBD2 (6 bases). The CDR3 has 13 amino acids. The V gene lost 5 bases and the J gene lost 2 bases, with 11 bases spanning the gap. The germline V gene encodes CDR1 SQVTM and CDR2 ANQGSEA. The DNA for the CDR3 is TGCAGCGTTAAGGGACTTAACACAGATACGCAGTATTTT. Residues: CSVKGLNTDTQYF.

The chain has TRBV27 and TRBJ2-4, with D possibly matching TRBD1 (6 bases). Trimming removed 6 bases from V and 3 bases from J, with 18 bases in between. CDR3 length: 16 residues. Germline V gene sequence: CDR1 MNHEY, CDR2 SMNVEV (reference sequence). As DNA, the CDR3 is TGTGCCAGCAGACCGTCCCGTTCGGACAGCAAAAACATTCAGTACTTC. Protein sequence: CASRPSRSDSKNIQYF.

The genes are TRBV7-2 and TRBJ2-5; 10 bases agree with TRBD1. Per germline, CDR1 SGHTA and CDR2 FQGNSA. With V trimmed by 7 bases and J by 5 bases, 7 bases remained unmatched. The CDR3 contains 14 residues. In nucleotides, the CDR3 is TGTGCCAGCACCTTGACAGGGGGCGGTGAGACCCAGTACTTC. Protein sequence: CASTLTGGGETQYF.

This clone turned up a few times. The chain joins TRBV7-2 to TRBJ2-5; D unresolved. Germline CDR1 reads SGHTA; CDR2 reads FQGNSA. The CDR3 has 12 amino acids. V lost 4 bases, J lost 7 bases, and 10 bases lay in between. The CDR3 protein is CASSSGHGTQYF. The CDR3 bases are TGTGCCAGCAGCTCGGGCCACGGGACCCAGTACTTC. Combining the CDR3 with reference TRBV7-2 and TRBJ2-5 gives the whole variable domain GAGVSQSPSNKVTEKGKDVELRCDPISGHTALYWYRQSLGQGLEFLIYFQGNSAPDKSGLPSDRFSAERTGGSVSTLTIQRTQQEDSAVYLCASSSGHGTQYFGPGTRLLVL.

This clone was detected only a few times. This chain links TRBV13 with TRBJ2-4; weak D call: TRBD1 (5 bases). This CDR3 contains 16 residues. Deletions cut 5 bases from V and 0 bases from J, with 14 bases between. CDR1 PRHDT and CDR2 FYEKMQ come from the germline V gene (reference sequence). CDR3: CASSLTGLLAKNIQYF. The CDR3 DNA reads as TGTGCCAGCAGCCTTACAGGCCTTCTAGCCAAAAACATTCAGTACTTC.

V is TRBV9 and J is TRBJ2-7; D call uncertain. Between the trimmed V and J ends, which lost 0 bases and 6 bases, there was a span of 13 bases. Per germline, CDR1 SGDLS and CDR2 YYNGEE. The CDR3 has 14 residues. CDR3 sequence (DNA): TGTGCCAGCAGCGTAGATCGCCAAGCCTCCGAGCAGTACTTC. Translated, it gives CASSVDRQASEQYF.

With respect to this clone: Other DNA variants within this sample encode the same CDR3. J is TRBJ2-5 and V is TRBV18; tentative D call: TRBD1 (5 bases). Trimming removed 1 base at V and 1 base at J, with 7 bases between. This CDR3 spans 14 amino acids. Germline V gene sequence: CDR1 KGHSH, CDR2 LQKENI. In DNA, the CDR3 is TGTGCCAGCTCACCACGGGGCAGCCAAGAGACCCAGTACTTC. Residues: CASSPRGSQETQYF. Drawing the rest from reference TRBV18 and TRBJ2-5, the complete variable domain is NAGVMQNPRHLVRRRGQEARLRCSPMKGHSHVYWYRQLPEEGLKFMVYLQKENIIDESGMPKERFSAEFPKEGPSILRIQQVVRGDSAAYFCASSPRGSQETQYFGPGTRLLVL.

This clone occurred once. The chain links TRBV29-1 to TRBJ1-3; no reliable D call. Germline CDR1 SQVTM, CDR2 ANQGSEA. This CDR3 region has 12 residues. The V end was cut by 7 bases, the J end by 4 bases, with 11 bases between. The CDR3 sequence is CSALRSGNTIYF. As DNA, the CDR3 is TGCAGCGCCCTCCGGTCCGGAAACACCATATATTTT. The full variable domain, its missing parts supplied by reference TRBV29-1 and TRBJ1-3, is SAVISQKPSRDICQRGTSLTIQCQVDSQVTMMFWYRQQPGQSLTLIATANQGSEATYESGFVIDKFPISRPNLTFSTLTVSNMSPEDSSIYLCSALRSGNTIYFGEGSWLTVV.

The chain has TRBV6-5 and TRBJ2-3; D unclear. CDR1 is MNHEY and CDR2 is SVGAGI in the germline V gene. V lost 6 bases, J lost 0 bases, and 4 bases lay in between. CDR3 length equals 12 residues. Written as DNA, the CDR3 is TGTGCCAGCAGCCGGAGCACAGATACGCAGTATTTT. It specifies CASSRSTDTQYF.

This chain connects TRBV25-1 to TRBJ1-2; D unresolved. CDR3 length: 15 amino acids. Germline CDR1 reads MGHDK; CDR2 reads SYGVNS. The V and J ends lost 5 bases and 6 bases respectively, with 19 bases between them. CDR3 loop: CASSTARVGEDGYTF. CDR3 nucleotides: TGTGCCAGCAGTACCGCCCGGGTCGGGGAAGATGGCTACACCTTC.